This TCR beta chain was recorded in a study of monozygotic twins with inflammatory bowel disease. No DNA is given; TCRdb re-called the 5' RACE reads and lists each CDR3 protein once. Seen in this sample are approximately 150,000 distinct CDR3 sequences; the ten most common clones hold approximately 2.4%. Without any T cell sorting, total RNA was isolated from whole blood. Germline CDR1 and CDR2: SGHRS and YFSETQ. The CDR3 consists of 14 residues. The sample consisted of blood. The TCR comes from a human donor with ulcerative colitis or Crohn's disease, or a healthy co-twin of an affected twin (not recorded which). V and J are TRBV5-1 and TRBJ1-4. CDR3 loop: CASSSGGRDEKLFF.